The entry below describes one TCR beta chain. Antigen specificity is unknown. This CDR3 is built from 14 residues. Looked up from germline, CDR1 is GTSNPN and CDR2 is SVGIG (reference sequence). Trimming pared 1 base from V and 6 bases from J, leaving 13 bases between. The record originates from a study of T cell repertoires in cytomegalovirus infection. Regarding the study as a whole: HLA-C-restricted CMV clonotypes gave the most frequent clonotype in two of eight donors.

One entry per CDR3 protein, called by TCRdb with MiXCR from the reads. This sample has 450,000 to 550,000 distinct CDR3 sequences, with approximately 15% found just once. The chain couples TRBV30 to TRBJ1-5; the D gene is possibly TRBD1 (5 bases). This receptor was obtained from a human donor in good health (CMV status not recorded). Some clones in this sample may be carry-over from other donors' samples. Material for sequencing was CD8+ T cells from PBMCs. The CDR3 spells CAWSEPRVGQPQHF. The DNA of the CDR3 is TGTGCCTGGAGTGAACCCAGGGTGGGTCAGCCCCAGCATTTT.